The present entry profiles one TCR beta chain with its context. The target antigen is unknown. This record comes from a study of shared clonotypes between healthy human individuals. Overall study results and limits: Naive subsets generally had larger estimated richness than memory subsets.

The CDR3 extends over 15 amino acids. The V gene end was trimmed by 7 bases and the J gene end by 8 bases; junction bases not matched to a gene: 11. In germline, CDR1 is LNHDA, CDR2 SQIVND (reference sequence). Replicate PCRs run on sorted subsets employed 200 ng DNA, about 27,000 T cell genomes. This table comes from immunoSEQ multiplex PCR, and its TCRdb copy is limited to in-frame clones, with some not included. This sample carries millions of clones, around 93% of them seen once, and the ten largest clones take 1.5% to 2%. Naive CD8 populations comprised CD45RO-negative cells positively selected for CCR7, excluding terminally differentiated effector memory CD45RA+ cells.

The clonotype comes from a man aged 18 to 29 in good health. Some clones in this sample may be carry-over from other donors' samples. V usage is TRBV19 and J usage is TRBJ2-1, with 10 bases fitting TRBD2. The material sequenced was naive CD8+ T cells from PBMCs. Here the CDR3 reads CASTLGLAGVDEQFF. For the CDR3, the DNA is TGTGCCAGTACCCTGGGGCTAGCGGGAGTCGATGAGCAGTTCTTC.